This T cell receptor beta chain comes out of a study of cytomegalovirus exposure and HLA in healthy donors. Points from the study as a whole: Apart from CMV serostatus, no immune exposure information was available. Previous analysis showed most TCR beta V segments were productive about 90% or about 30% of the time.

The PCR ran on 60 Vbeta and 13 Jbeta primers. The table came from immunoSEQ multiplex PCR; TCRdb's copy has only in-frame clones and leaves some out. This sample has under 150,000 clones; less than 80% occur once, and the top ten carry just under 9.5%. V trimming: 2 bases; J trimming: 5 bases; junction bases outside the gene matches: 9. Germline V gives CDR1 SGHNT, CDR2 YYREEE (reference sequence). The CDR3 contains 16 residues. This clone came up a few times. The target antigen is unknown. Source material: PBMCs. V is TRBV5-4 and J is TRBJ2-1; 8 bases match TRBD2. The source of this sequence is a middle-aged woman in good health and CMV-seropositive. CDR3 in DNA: TGTGCCAGCAGCTTAGGTGGGACTAGTGATAACAATGAGCAGTTCTTC. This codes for CASSLGGTSDNNEQFF.